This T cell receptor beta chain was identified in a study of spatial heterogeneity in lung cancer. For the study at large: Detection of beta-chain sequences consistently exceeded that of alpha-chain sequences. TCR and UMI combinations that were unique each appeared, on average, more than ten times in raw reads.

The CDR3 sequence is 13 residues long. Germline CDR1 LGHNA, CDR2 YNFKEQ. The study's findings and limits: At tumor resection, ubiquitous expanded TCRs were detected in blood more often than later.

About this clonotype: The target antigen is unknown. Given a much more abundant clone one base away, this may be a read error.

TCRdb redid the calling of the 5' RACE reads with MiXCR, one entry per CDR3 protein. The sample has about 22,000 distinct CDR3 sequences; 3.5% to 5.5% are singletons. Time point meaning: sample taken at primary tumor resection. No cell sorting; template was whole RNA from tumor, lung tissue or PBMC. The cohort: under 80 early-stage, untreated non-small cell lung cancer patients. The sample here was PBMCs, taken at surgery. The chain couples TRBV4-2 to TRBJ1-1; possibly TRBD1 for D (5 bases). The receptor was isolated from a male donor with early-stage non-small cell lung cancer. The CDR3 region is CVSSQDSNTEAFF. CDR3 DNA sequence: TGTGTCAGCAGCCAAGACAGCAACACTGAAGCTTTCTTT.